This T cell receptor beta chain originates from a study of vaccination effects on CD4 cells after COVID-19. Study-wide context: Participants each got two BNT162b2 or mRNA-1273 vaccine doses.

Expansion with viral peptide pools was applied to antigen-specific CD4+ T cells by the ViraFEST assay prior to sequencing. Between days 9 and 10 of culture, CD4+ T cells were separated out. Regarding this clone: Its antigen is currently unknown.

Study-level points and caveats: Late after vaccination, infection- and vaccine-induced clones showed marked clonal contraction. Healthy vaccinees' vaccine-induced clones included only 1 of 255 that recognized common cold coronaviruses.

TCRdb's copy holds only in-frame clones and misses some; the assay was immunoSEQ multiplex PCR. Here the sample spans 20,000 to 25,000 clones, roughly 73% being singletons. The CDR3 extends over 15 amino acids. Trimming shortened V by 5 bases and J by 7 bases, and 20 bases separated the two germline ends. CDR1 is MNHEY, CDR2 SVGAGI, per germline. The rearrangement uses TRBV6-5 and TRBJ2-5; TRBD2 might be the D (6 bases). The TCR originated in a human donor who received a COVID-19 vaccine. The input for sequencing was CD4+ T cells from PBMCs cultured with HCoV-229E spike peptides, taken before COVID-19 vaccination. The CDR3 sequence: CASSRQGALAGTQYF. CDR3 coding DNA: TGTGCCAGCAGTCGTCAGGGTGCACTAGCAGGGACCCAGTACTTC.